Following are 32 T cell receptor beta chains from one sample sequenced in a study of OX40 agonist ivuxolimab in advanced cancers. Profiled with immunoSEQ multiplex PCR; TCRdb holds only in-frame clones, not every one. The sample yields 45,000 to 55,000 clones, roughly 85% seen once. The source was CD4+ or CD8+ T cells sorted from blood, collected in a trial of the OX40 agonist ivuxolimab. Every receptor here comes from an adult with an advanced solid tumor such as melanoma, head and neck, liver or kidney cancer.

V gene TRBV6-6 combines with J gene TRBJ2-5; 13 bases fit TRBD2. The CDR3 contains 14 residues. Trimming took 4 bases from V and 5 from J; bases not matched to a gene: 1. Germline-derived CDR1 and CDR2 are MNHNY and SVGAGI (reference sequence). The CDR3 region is CASSSLAGGETQYF. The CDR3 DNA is TGTGCCAGCAGTTCACTAGCGGGGGGGGAGACCCAGTACTTC.

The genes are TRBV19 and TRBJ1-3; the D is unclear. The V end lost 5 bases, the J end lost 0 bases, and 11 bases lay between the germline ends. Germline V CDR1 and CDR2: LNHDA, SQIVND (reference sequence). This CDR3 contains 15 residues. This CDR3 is CASSAQSSSGNTIYF. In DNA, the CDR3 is TGTGCCAGTAGTGCCCAGAGCTCCTCTGGAAACACCATATATTTT.

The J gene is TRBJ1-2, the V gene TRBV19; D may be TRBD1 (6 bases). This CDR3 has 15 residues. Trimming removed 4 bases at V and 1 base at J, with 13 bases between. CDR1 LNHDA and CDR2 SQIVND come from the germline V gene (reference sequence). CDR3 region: CASSRGQLLNYGYTF. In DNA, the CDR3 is TGTGCCAGTAGTAGAGGACAGCTACTTAACTATGGCTACACCTTC.

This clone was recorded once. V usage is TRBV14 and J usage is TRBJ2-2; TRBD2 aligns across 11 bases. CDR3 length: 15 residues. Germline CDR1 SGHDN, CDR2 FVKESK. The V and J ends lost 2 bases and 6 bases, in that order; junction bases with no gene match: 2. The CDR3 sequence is CASSQLAGGPGELFF. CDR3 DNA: TGTGCCAGCAGCCAATTAGCGGGAGGGCCCGGGGAGCTGTTTTTT.

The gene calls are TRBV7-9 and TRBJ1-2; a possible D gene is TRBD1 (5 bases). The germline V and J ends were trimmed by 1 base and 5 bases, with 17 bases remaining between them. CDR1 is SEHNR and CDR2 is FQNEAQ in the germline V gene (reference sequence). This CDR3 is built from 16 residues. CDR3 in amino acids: CASSLDGRGHLYGYTF. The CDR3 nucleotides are TGTGCCAGCAGCTTAGACGGCAGAGGACACCTATATGGCTACACCTTC.

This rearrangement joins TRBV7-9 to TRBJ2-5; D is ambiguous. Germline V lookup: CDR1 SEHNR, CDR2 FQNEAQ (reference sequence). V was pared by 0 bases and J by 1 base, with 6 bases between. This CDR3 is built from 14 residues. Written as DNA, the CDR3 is TGTGCCAGCAGCTTAGCGGGTCTCCAAGAGACCCAGTACTTC. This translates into CASSLAGLQETQYF.

CDR3 sequence: CASSRGTSAGIQYF. In nucleotides, the CDR3 is TGCGCCAGCTCCCGAGGGACTAGCGCGGGCATTCAGTACTTC. V gene TRBV10-1 combines with J gene TRBJ2-4, with 10 bases matching TRBD2. This CDR3 is 14 amino acids long. Trimming took 8 bases from V and 9 from J; bases not matched to a gene: 10. Germline V gene sequence: CDR1 WNHNN, CDR2 SYGVQD (reference sequence).

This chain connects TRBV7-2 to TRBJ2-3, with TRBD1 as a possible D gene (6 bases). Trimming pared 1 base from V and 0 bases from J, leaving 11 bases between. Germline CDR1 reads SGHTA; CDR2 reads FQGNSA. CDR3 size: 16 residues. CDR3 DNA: TGTGCCAGCAGCTTAGATTCGACAGGTAGCACAGATACGCAGTATTTT. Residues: CASSLDSTGSTDTQYF. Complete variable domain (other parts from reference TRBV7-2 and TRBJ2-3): GAGVSQSPSNKVTEKGKDVELRCDPISGHTALYWYRQSLGQGLEFLIYFQGNSAPDKSGLPSDRFSAERTGGSVSTLTIQRTQQEDSAVYLCASSLDSTGSTDTQYFGPGTRLTVL.

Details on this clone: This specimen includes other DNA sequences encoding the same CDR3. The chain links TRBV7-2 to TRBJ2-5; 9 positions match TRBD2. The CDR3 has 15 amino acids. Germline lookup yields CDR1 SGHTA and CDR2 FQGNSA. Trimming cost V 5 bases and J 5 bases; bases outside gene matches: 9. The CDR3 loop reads CASSRGGAGQETQYF. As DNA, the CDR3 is TGTGCCAGCAGCCGCGGGGGGGCCGGGCAGGAGACCCAGTACTTC.

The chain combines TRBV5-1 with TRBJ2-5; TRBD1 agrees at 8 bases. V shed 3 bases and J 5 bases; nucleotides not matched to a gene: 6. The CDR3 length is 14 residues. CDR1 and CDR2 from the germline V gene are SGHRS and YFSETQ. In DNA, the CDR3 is TGCGCCAGCAGCTGGGGGGACAGGTCGGAGACCCAGTACTTC. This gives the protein CASSWGDRSETQYF.

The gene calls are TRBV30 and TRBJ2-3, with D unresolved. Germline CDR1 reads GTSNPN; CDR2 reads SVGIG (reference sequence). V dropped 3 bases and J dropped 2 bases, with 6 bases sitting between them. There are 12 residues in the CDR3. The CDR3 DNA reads TGTGCCTGGAGCATCCTCACAGATACGCAGTATTTT. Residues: CAWSILTDTQYF.

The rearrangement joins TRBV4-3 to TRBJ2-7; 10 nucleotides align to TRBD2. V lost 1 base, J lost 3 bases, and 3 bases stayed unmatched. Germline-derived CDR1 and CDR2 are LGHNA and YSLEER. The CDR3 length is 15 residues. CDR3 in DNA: TGCGCCAGCAGCCAAGTGGCTAGCGGGGGCTACGAGCAGTACTTC. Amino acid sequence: CASSQVASGGYEQYF.

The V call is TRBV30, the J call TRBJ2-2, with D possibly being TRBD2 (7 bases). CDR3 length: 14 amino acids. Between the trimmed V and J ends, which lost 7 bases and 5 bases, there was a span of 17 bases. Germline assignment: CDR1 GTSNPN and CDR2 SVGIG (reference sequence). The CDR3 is CASSRKGGTGELFF. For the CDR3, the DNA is TGTGCCTCCAGCCGGAAGGGGGGGACCGGGGAGCTGTTTTTT.

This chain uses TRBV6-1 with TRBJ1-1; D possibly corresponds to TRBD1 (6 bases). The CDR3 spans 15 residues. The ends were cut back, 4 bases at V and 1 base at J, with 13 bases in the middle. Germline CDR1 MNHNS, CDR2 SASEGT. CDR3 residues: CASSGPTGPNTEAFF. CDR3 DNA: TGTGCCAGCAGTGGGCCGACAGGACCGAACACTGAAGCTTTCTTT.

The CDR3: CASSLDRDHITQYF. CDR3 nucleotides: TGTGCCAGCAGCTTAGACAGGGACCACATTACGCAGTATTTT. The chain carries TRBV7-2 and TRBJ2-3, with D tentatively TRBD1 (6 bases). The CDR3 consists of 14 residues. The germline CDR1 and CDR2 sequences are SGHTA and FQGNSA. V was shortened by 1 base and J by 8 bases, with 13 bases between the two germline ends.

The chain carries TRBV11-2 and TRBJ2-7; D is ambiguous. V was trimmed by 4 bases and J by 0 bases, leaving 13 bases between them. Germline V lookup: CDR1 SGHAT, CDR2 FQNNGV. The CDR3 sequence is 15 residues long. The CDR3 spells CASSSGRASSYEQYF. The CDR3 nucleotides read TGTGCCAGCAGCTCGGGTCGGGCCAGCTCCTACGAGCAGTACTTC.

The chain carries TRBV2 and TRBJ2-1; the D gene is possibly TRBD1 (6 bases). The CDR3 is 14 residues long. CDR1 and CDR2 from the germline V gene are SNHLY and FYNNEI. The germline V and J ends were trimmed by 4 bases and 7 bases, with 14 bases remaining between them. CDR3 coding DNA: TGTGCCAGCAGTGCCGGGACACCTTGGAATGAGCAGTTCTTC. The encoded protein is CASSAGTPWNEQFF.

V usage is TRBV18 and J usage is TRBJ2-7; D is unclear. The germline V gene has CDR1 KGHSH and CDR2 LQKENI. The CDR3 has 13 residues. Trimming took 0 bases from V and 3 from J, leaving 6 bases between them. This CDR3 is CASSPPENYEQYF. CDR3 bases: TGTGCCAGCTCACCACCCGAAAACTACGAGCAGTACTTC. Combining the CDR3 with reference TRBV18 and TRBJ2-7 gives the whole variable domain NAGVMQNPRHLVRRRGQEARLRCSPMKGHSHVYWYRQLPEEGLKFMVYLQKENIIDESGMPKERFSAEFPKEGPSILRIQQVVRGDSAAYFCASSPPENYEQYFGPGTRLTVT.

CDR3 DNA sequence: TGTGCCAGTAGTATCCTCGGGGGGTTTAACACCGGGGAGCTGTTTTTT. This translates into CASSILGGFNTGELFF. The V call is TRBV19, the J call TRBJ2-2, with 7 bases fitting TRBD2. Germline V gives CDR1 LNHDA, CDR2 SQIVND (reference sequence). V trimming: 3 bases; J trimming: 2 bases; junction bases outside the gene matches: 6. This CDR3 spans 16 amino acids.

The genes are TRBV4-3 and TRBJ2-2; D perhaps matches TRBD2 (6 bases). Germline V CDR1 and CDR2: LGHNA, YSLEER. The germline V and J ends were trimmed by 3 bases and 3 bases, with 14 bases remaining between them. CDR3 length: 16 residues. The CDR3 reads CASSQTTGDDTGELFF. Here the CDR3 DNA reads TGCGCCAGCAGCCAGACGACGGGGGATGACACCGGGGAGCTGTTTTTT.

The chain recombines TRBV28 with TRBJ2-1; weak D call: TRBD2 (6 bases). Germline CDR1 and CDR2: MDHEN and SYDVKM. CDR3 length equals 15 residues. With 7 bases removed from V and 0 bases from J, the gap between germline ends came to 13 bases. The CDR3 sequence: CASMGGGSSYNEQFF. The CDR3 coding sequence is TGTGCCAGCATGGGGGGTGGGAGCTCCTACAATGAGCAGTTCTTC.

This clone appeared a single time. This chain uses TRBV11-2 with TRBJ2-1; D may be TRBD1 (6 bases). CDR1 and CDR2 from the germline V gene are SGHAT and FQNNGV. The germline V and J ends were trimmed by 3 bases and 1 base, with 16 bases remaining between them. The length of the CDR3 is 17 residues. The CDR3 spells CASSLWDTPNSYNEQFF. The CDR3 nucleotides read TGTGCCAGCAGCTTGTGGGACACACCTAATTCCTACAATGAGCAGTTCTTC.

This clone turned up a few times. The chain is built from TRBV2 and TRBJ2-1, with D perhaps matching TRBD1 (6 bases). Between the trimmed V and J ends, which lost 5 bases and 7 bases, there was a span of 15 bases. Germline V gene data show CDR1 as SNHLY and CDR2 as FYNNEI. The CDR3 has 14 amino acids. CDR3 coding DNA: TGTGCCAGCAGTTACACCGGGACAACGAATGAGCAGTTCTTC. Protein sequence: CASSYTGTTNEQFF. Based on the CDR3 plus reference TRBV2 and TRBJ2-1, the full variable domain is EPEVTQTPSHQVTQMGQEVILRCVPISNHLYFYWYRQILGQKVEFLVSFYNNEISEKSEIFDDQFSVERPDGSNFTLKIRSTKLEDSAMYFCASSYTGTTNEQFFGPGTRLTVL.

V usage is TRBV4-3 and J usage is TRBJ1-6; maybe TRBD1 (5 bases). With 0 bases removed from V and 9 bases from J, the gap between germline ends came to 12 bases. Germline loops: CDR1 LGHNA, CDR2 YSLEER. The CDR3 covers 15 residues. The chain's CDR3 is CASSQDRSGLSPLHF. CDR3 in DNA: TGCGCCAGCAGCCAAGATAGGTCAGGGCTTTCACCCCTCCACTTT.

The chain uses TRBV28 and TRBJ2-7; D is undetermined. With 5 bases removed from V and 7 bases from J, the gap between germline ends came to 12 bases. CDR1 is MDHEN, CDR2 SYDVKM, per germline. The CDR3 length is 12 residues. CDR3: CASSPPRGEQYF. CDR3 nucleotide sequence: TGTGCCAGCAGTCCCCCGCGCGGTGAGCAGTACTTC. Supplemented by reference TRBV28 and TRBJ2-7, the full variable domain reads DVKVTQSSRYLVKRTGEKVFLECVQDMDHENMFWYRQDPGLGLRLIYFSYDVKMKEKGDIPEGYSVSREKKERFSLILESASTNQTSMYLCASSPPRGEQYFGPGTRLTVT.

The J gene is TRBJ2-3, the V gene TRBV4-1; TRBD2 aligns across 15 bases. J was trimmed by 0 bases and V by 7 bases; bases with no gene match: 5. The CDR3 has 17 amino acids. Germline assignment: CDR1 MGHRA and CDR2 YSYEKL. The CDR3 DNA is TGCGCCAGCAAAGGACTAGCGGGAGGGTCTAGCACAGATACGCAGTATTTT. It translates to CASKGLAGGSSTDTQYF.

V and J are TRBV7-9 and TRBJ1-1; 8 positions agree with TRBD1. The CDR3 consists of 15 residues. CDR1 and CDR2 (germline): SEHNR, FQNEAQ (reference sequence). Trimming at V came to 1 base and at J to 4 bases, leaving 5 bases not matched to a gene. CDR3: CASSLGQGAGTEAFF. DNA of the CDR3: TGTGCCAGCAGCTTAGGTCAGGGGGCCGGCACTGAAGCTTTCTTT.

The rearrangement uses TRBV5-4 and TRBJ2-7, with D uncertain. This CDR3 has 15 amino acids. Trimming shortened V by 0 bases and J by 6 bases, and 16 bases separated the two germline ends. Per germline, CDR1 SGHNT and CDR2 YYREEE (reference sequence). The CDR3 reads CASSLDPTSFREQYF. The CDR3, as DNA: TGTGCCAGCAGCTTGGATCCAACTTCCTTTCGCGAGCAGTACTTC.

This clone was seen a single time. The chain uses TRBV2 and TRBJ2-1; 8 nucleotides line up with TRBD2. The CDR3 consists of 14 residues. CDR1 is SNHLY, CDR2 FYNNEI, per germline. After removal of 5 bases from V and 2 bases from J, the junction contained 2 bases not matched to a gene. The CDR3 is CASSIAGTYNEQFF. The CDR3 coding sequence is TGTGCCAGCAGTATAGCGGGAACCTACAATGAGCAGTTCTTC.

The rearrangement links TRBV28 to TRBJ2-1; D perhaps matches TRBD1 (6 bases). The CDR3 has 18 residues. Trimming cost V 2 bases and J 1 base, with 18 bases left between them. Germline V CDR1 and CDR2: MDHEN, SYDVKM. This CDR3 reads CASSLEGTKSRSYNEQFF. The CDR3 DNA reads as TGTGCCAGCAGTTTAGAGGGGACAAAAAGCCGGTCCTACAATGAGCAGTTCTTC.

CDR3: CSVEWGMIDTQYF. The CDR3 DNA is TGCAGCGTTGAATGGGGAATGATAGATACGCAGTATTTT. This rearrangement joins TRBV29-1 to TRBJ2-3; D not resolved. Germline-derived CDR1 and CDR2 are SQVTM and ANQGSEA. The length of the CDR3 is 13 residues. V gave up 2 bases and J gave up 5 bases, with 11 bases separating them.

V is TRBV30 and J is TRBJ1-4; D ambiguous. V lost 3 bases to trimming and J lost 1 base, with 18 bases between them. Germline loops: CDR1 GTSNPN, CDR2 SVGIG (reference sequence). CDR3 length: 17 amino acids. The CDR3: CAWRDPTALLTNEKLFF. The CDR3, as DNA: TGTGCCTGGAGAGATCCGACGGCCCTCTTAACTAATGAAAAACTGTTTTTT.